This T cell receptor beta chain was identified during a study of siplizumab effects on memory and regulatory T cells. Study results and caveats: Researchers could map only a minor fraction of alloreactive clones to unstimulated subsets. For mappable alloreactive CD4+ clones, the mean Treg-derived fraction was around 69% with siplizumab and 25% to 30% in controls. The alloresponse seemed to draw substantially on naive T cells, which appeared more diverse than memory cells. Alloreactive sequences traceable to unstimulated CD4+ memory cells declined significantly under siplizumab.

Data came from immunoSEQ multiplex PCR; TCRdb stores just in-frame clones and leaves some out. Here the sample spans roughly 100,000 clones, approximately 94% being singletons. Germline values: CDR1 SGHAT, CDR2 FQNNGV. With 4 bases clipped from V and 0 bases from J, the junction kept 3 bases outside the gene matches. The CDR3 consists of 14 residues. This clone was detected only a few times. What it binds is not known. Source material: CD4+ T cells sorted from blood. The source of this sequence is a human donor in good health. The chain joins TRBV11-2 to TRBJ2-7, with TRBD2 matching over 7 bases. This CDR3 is CASSWGGSSYEQYF. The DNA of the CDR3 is TGTGCCAGCAGCTGGGGGGGGAGCTCCTACGAGCAGTACTTC.